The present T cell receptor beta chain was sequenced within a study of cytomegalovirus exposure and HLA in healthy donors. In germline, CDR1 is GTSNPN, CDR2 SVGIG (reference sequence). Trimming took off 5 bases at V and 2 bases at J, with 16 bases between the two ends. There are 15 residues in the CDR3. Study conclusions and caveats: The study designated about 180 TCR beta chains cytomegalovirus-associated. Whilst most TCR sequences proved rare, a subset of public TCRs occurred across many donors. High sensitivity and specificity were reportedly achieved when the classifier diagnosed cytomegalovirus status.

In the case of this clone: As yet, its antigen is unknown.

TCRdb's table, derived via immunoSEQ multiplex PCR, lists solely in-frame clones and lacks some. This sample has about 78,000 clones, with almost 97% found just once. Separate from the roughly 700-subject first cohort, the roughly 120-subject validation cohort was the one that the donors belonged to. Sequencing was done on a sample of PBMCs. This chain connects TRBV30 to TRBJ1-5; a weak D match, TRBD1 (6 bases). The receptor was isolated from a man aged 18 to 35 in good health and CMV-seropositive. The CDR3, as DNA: TGTGCCTGGGGATGGGGAGGGGGTGGCAATCAGCCCCAGCATTTT. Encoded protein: CAWGWGGGGNQPQHF.